This T cell receptor (beta chain) was identified in a study of shared clonotypes between healthy human individuals. The study, taken as a whole, reports: Deeper or shallower sequencing was expected to change how clonotypes are shared among donors.

About this clone: Its antigen is unidentified.

Authors' analysis steps: ImmunoSEQ gave junction-only sequences without quality scores, so filtering differed. Assay used: immunoSEQ multiplex PCR; TCRdb lists only in-frame clones, some missing. V and J calls plus clone size are reproduced from that table; the DNA served to infer D and trimming. The data contain about 450,000 clones, about 80% of them singletons. This sequence was found in a woman aged 40-49 years in good health. Some clones in this sample may be carry-over from other donors' samples. Specimen: PBMCs.

Written as DNA, the CDR3 is TGTGCCAGCTCACCAGCGACAGCCTTCTATGGCTACACCTTC. Residues: CASSPATAFYGYTF. The rearrangement links TRBV18 to TRBJ1-2, with D possibly TRBD1 on 5 matching bases. Germline V gives CDR1 KGHSH, CDR2 LQKENI. The CDR3 covers 14 residues. Trimming cost V 2 bases and J 4 bases, with 11 bases left between them.